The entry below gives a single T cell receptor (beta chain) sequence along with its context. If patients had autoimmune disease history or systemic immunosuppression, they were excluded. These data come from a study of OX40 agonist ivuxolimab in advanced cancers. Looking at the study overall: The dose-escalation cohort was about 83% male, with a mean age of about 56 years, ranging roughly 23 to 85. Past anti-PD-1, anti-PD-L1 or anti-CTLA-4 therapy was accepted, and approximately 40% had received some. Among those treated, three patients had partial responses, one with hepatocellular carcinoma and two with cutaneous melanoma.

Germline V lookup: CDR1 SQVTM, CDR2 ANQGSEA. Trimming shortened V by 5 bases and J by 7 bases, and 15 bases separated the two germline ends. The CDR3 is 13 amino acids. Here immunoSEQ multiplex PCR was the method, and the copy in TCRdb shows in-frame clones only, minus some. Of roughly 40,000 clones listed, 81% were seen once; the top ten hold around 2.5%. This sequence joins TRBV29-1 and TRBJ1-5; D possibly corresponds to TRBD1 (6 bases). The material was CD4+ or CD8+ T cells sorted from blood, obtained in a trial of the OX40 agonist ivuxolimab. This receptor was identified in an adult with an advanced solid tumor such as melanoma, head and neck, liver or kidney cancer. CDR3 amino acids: CSVCTGLGQPQHF. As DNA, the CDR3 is TGCAGCGTTTGTACAGGGCTGGGACAGCCCCAGCATTTT.